The next 22 T cell receptor beta chains were all read from a single sample in a study of radiotherapy plus CTLA-4 blockade in lung cancer. Measured with immunoSEQ multiplex PCR; TCRdb has only the in-frame clones, and not every one. The sample has 13,000 or so clones, 84% seen once. The source was peripheral blood, collected from a patient treated with radiotherapy plus ipilimumab. The receptors originated from a human donor with non-small cell lung cancer that progressed on radiotherapy plus ipilimumab.

This chain links TRBV28 with TRBJ1-3; no reliable D call. From germline, CDR1 is MDHEN and CDR2 SYDVKM. V lost 5 bases to trimming and J lost 4 bases, with 6 bases between them. This CDR3 spans 12 amino acids. The CDR3 nucleotides are TGTGCCAGCAGTATCCTCGGAAACACCATATATTTT. This translates into CASSILGNTIYF.

This clone was detected only a few times. This chain joins TRBV10-2 and TRBJ1-2; 8 positions match TRBD1. V dropped 5 bases and J dropped 4; count of bases not matched to a gene: 3. The CDR3 consists of 13 residues. Looked up from germline, CDR1 is WSHSY and CDR2 is SAAADI. The CDR3, as DNA: TGCGCCAGCAGTTCCACAGGGGGCTATGGCTACACCTTC. This encodes CASSSTGGYGYTF.

The chain links TRBV4-1 to TRBJ2-5; tentative D call: TRBD2 (6 bases). V dropped 1 base and J dropped 7 bases, with 13 bases sitting between them. CDR1 is MGHRA, CDR2 YSYEKL, per germline. The CDR3 consists of 14 residues. In DNA, the CDR3 is TGCGCCAGCAGCCAAGGAGGGTTCGGGGGGACCCAGTACTTC. Encoded protein: CASSQGGFGGTQYF.

J is TRBJ1-4 and V is TRBV5-8; no firm D call. V lost 1 base and J lost 16, with 11 bases in between. The germline gives CDR1 SGHTS, CDR2 YDEGEE. The CDR3 runs 11 residues. The chain's CDR3 is CASSLSRQSFF. CDR3 DNA: TGTGCCAGCAGCTTGTCCAGGCAGTCGTTTTTT.

The chain combines TRBV19 with TRBJ2-1; 11 positions match TRBD2. From germline, CDR1 is LNHDA and CDR2 SQIVND (reference sequence). Trimming took 5 bases from V and 7 from J; bases not matched to a gene: 10. There are 16 residues in the CDR3. This chain's CDR3 is CASSGYSGGAGNEQFF. The CDR3 DNA sequence: TGTGCCAGTAGTGGTTATAGCGGGGGGGCCGGGAATGAGCAGTTCTTC.

The genes are TRBV29-1 and TRBJ1-5; 7 positions match TRBD1. V lost 5 bases to trimming and J lost 3 bases; unmatched junction nucleotides: 1. Germline V gene sequence: CDR1 SQVTM, CDR2 ANQGSEA. This CDR3 has 12 residues. The CDR3 coding sequence is TGCAGCGTTACAGGGGTCAATCAGCCCCAGCATTTT. This codes for CSVTGVNQPQHF. The full variable domain, with the rest looked up from reference TRBV29-1 and TRBJ1-5, is SAVISQKPSRDICQRGTSLTIQCQVDSQVTMMFWYRQQPGQSLTLIATANQGSEATYESGFVIDKFPISRPNLTFSTLTVSNMSPEDSSIYLCSVTGVNQPQHFGDGTRLSIL.

The J gene is TRBJ1-2, the V gene TRBV5-1; D ambiguous. Trimming removed 1 base at V and 0 bases at J, with 7 bases between. Germline-derived CDR1 and CDR2 are SGHRS and YFSETQ. The CDR3 is 14 amino acids. CDR3 sequence (DNA): TGCGCCAGCAGCTTGTATTCCTCTAACTATGGCTACACCTTC. This codes for CASSLYSSNYGYTF.

J is TRBJ2-5 and V is TRBV4-3; weak D call: TRBD2 (6 bases). CDR1 LGHNA and CDR2 YSLEER come from the germline V gene. V was cut by 0 bases and J by 5 bases, with 13 bases left in between. The CDR3 length is 15 residues. The CDR3 sequence: CASSQEGVSGETQYF. The CDR3, as DNA: TGCGCCAGCAGCCAAGAAGGAGTTAGCGGCGAGACCCAGTACTTC.

This clone was observed a handful of times. The chain has TRBV5-1 and TRBJ2-7; 10 positions agree with TRBD1. The V and J ends lost 4 bases and 2 bases, in that order; junction bases with no gene match: 6. This CDR3 has 15 residues. Germline CDR1 is SGHRS and CDR2 is YFSETQ. CDR3 in amino acids: CASSAAGTGAYEQYF. The CDR3 nucleotides are TGCGCCAGCAGCGCGGCCGGGACAGGGGCCTACGAGCAGTACTTC.

This clone was observed a few times. V and J are TRBV28 and TRBJ2-2; D remains ambiguous. CDR1 MDHEN and CDR2 SYDVKM come from the germline V gene. The CDR3 loop spans 14 amino acids. CDR3 sequence: CAISLGTNTGELFF. CDR3 nucleotide sequence: TGTGCTATATCGTTGGGCACGAACACCGGGGAGCTGTTTTTT.

This clone showed up just a few times. The chain uses TRBV7-2 and TRBJ2-3, with D hard to call. CDR1 SGHTA and CDR2 FQGNSA come from the germline V gene. The V and J ends lost 3 bases and 6 bases respectively, with 13 bases between them. The CDR3 consists of 14 residues. DNA for the CDR3: TGTGCCAGCAGCTTTATATCGTTGGGGGATACGCAGTATTTT. Its protein product is CASSFISLGDTQYF.

This sequence joins TRBV11-1 and TRBJ1-1; D uncertain. Germline V CDR1 and CDR2: SGHAT, FQDESV (reference sequence). This CDR3 spans 12 amino acids. Trimming took 5 bases from V and 2 from J, leaving 6 bases between them. CDR3 sequence: CASSPANTEAFF. DNA of the CDR3: TGTGCCAGCAGCCCAGCAAACACTGAAGCTTTCTTT. Drawing the rest from reference TRBV11-1 and TRBJ1-1, the complete variable domain is EAEVAQSPRYKITEKSQAVAFWCDPISGHATLYWYRQILGQGPELLVQFQDESVVDDSQLPKDRFSAERLKGVDSTLKIQPAELGDSAMYLCASSPANTEAFFGQGTRLTVV.

The J gene is TRBJ2-1, the V gene TRBV4-1; D gene ambiguous. The CDR3 is 13 residues long. The ends were cut back, 4 bases at V and 12 bases at J, with 16 bases in the middle. Germline CDR1 reads MGHRA; CDR2 reads YSYEKL. The CDR3: CASSPGRNLGQFF. DNA for the CDR3: TGCGCCAGCAGCCCCGGTCGTAACTTAGGGCAGTTCTTC.

The chain uses TRBV13 and TRBJ1-1; D is uncertain. Germline V gene lookup returns CDR1 PRHDT and CDR2 FYEKMQ (reference sequence). V gave up 7 bases and J gave up 0 bases, with 6 bases separating them. CDR3 size: 12 residues. The CDR3 DNA follows: TGTGCCAGCACACGCATGAACACTGAAGCTTTCTTT. This translates into CASTRMNTEAFF. The variable domain in full, with the rest retrieved from reference TRBV13 and TRBJ1-1, is AAGVIQSPRHLIKEKRETATLKCYPIPRHDTVYWYQQGPGQDPQFLISFYEKMQSDKGSIPDRFSAQQFSDYHSELNMSSLELGDSALYFCASTRMNTEAFFGQGTRLTVV.

The chain uses TRBV18 and TRBJ1-5, with D possibly TRBD1 on 5 matching bases. This CDR3 spans 16 amino acids. Germline V gene sequence: CDR1 KGHSH, CDR2 LQKENI. V lost 4 bases to trimming and J lost 0 bases, with 13 bases between them. CDR3 loop: CASSLQGDLSNQPQHF. CDR3 nucleotide sequence: TGTGCCAGCTCACTCCAGGGAGATCTTAGCAATCAGCCCCAGCATTTT.

This rearrangement joins TRBV6-5 to TRBJ2-7; D is possibly TRBD2 (6 bases). Looked up from germline, CDR1 is MNHEY and CDR2 is SVGAGI. The CDR3 has 12 amino acids. The ends were cut back, 6 bases at V and 4 bases at J, with 10 bases in the middle. The CDR3 sequence: CASRHGTYEQYF. CDR3 nucleotides: TGTGCCAGCAGGCACGGGACTTACGAGCAGTACTTC.

The CDR3 reads CASSQGGTGSGNTIYF. The CDR3 DNA is TGTGCCAGCAGCCAAGGGGGGACAGGGTCCGGAAACACCATATATTTT. This sequence joins TRBV7-3 and TRBJ1-3, with 9 bases that match TRBD1. The CDR3 loop spans 16 amino acids. The junction had 9 bases not matched to a gene; V was cut back by 5 bases and J by 4 bases. Germline V CDR1 and CDR2: SGHTA, FQGTGA.

As concerns this clone: The sample contains more than one DNA sequence encoding this CDR3. The chain links TRBV11-2 to TRBJ1-2; weak D call: TRBD1 (6 bases). CDR3 size: 15 residues. The V and J ends lost 2 bases and 2 bases respectively, with 12 bases between them. Germline lookup yields CDR1 SGHAT and CDR2 FQNNGV. The CDR3 DNA reads as TGTGCCAGCAGCTTACGCACAGGGTGGAACTATGGCTACACCTTC. Protein sequence: CASSLRTGWNYGYTF.

The chain uses TRBV6-6 and TRBJ2-7; D perhaps matches TRBD2 (6 bases). Trimming cost V 9 bases and J 0 bases, with 9 bases left between them. Germline CDR1 reads MNHNY; CDR2 reads SVGAGI (reference sequence). The CDR3 is 12 amino acids. The CDR3 loop reads CASTSTSYEQYF. DNA of the CDR3: TGTGCCAGTACTAGCACCTCCTACGAGCAGTACTTC.

This rearrangement joins TRBV7-3 to TRBJ2-3; perhaps TRBD2 as D (6 bases). Between the trimmed V and J ends, which lost 2 bases and 1 base, there was a span of 13 bases. In germline, CDR1 is SGHTA, CDR2 FQGTGA. This CDR3 is built from 16 residues. For the CDR3, the DNA is TGTGCCAGCAGCTTATACGGGCGGGGTGGCACAGATACGCAGTATTTT. Protein: CASSLYGRGGTDTQYF.

A note on this clone: One end of the junction is discordant with germline, which a read error may explain. This chain joins TRBV7-9 and TRBJ2-4; 8 nucleotides match TRBD1. This CDR3 is 12 amino acids long. Germline-derived CDR1 and CDR2 are SEHNR and FQNEAQ (reference sequence). CDR3 protein: CASSDRTGLEDF. CDR3 DNA sequence: TGTGCCAGCAGCGACCGGACAGGGTTGGAAGACTTC.

The CDR3 is CASSESLLFYEQFF. The CDR3 bases are TGTGCCAGCAGTGAAAGCCTCCTATTTTATGAGCAGTTCTTC. The chain is built from TRBV6-1 and TRBJ2-1; no definite D call. The germline V gene has CDR1 MNHNS and CDR2 SASEGT. The CDR3 is 14 amino acids. The ends were cut back, 2 bases at V and 8 bases at J, with 13 bases in the middle.